These 5 T cell receptor beta chains originate from one sample sequenced in a study of neurological immune-mediated disorders. TCRdb re-called the 5' RACE reads with MiXCR, one entry per CDR3 protein. The sample includes about 45,000 distinct CDR3 sequences, about 13% of them seen just once. Noted time point: longitudinal time-point 3. Material for sequencing was PBMCs. Receptors originate from a man under 40 in good health.

This clonotype came up many times. The chain recombines TRBV5-5 with TRBJ2-7; TRBD1 matches 7 bases. CDR3 length: 14 residues. J was trimmed by 3 bases and V by 7 bases; bases with no gene match: 10. Germline V gene data show CDR1 as SGHKS and CDR2 as YYEKEE (reference sequence). CDR3 sequence (DNA): TGTGCCAGCCAGCCATGGACAGGTCTCTACGAGCAGTACTTC. Amino acid sequence: CASQPWTGLYEQYF.

The chain recombines TRBV7-7 with TRBJ2-2; D is possibly TRBD2 (5 bases). The CDR3 covers 14 residues. The ends were cut back, 2 bases at V and 5 bases at J, with 9 bases in the middle. CDR1 is SSHAT, CDR2 FNYEAQ, per germline (reference sequence). CDR3 in amino acids: CASSLQRNTGELFF. CDR3 coding DNA: TGTGCCAGCAGCTTACAGCGGAATACCGGGGAGCTGTTTTTT. Using reference TRBV7-7 and TRBJ2-2 for the parts outside the CDR3, the full variable domain is GAGVSQSPRYKVTKRGQDVTLRCDPISSHATLYWYQQALGQGPEFLTYFNYEAQPDKSGLPSDRFSAERPEGSISTLTIQRTEQRDSAMYRCASSLQRNTGELFFGEGSRLTVL.

About this clonotype: No conserved phenylalanine or tryptophan is present at the end of the CDR3, so a read error is the likely explanation. This chain joins TRBV29-1 and TRBJ2-7; 7 nucleotides match TRBD2. This CDR3 is 13 amino acids long. Germline V gene data show CDR1 as SQVTM and CDR2 as ANQGSEA. The J segment lost 7 bases and the V segment lost 6 bases, leaving 12 bases of the junction unmatched. The CDR3, as DNA: TGCAGCGTCCCAAGGACTCGCGGGAGTGAGCAGTACTTA. Encoded protein: CSVPRTRGSEQYL.

As to this clonotype: Possible read error: a much larger clone is one base away. The V and J genes are TRBV11-3 and TRBJ2-7; 7 nucleotides agree with TRBD1. The CDR3 is made up of 14 amino acids. From germline, CDR1 is SGHNT and CDR2 YENEEA. In nucleotides, the CDR3 is TGTGTCAGCAGCTCCAGGGACAGACCCTACGAGCAGTACTTC. Its translation is CVSSSRDRPYEQYF.

The sample holds many counts of this clonotype. This rearrangement joins TRBV5-1 to TRBJ2-7; 11 positions match TRBD1. J gave up 5 bases and V 4 bases, and 5 bases lay outside the gene matches. In germline, CDR1 is SGHRS, CDR2 YFSETQ. This CDR3 has 14 residues. CDR3: CASSGGQGADEQYF. DNA for the CDR3: TGCGCCAGCAGCGGAGGACAGGGGGCTGACGAGCAGTACTTC.